Detailed here is one T cell receptor (beta chain). This sample is part of a study of blood T cell repertoires in COVID-19. Study-level background: COVID-19 samples from acute and convalescent phases originated in the United States, Italy and Spain.

In the source study's methods: Scientists estimated how many nucleated cells there were by amplifying reference gene primers. Data came from immunoSEQ multiplex PCR; TCRdb stores just in-frame clones and leaves some out. The DNA gave D and trimming, while V, J and clone size come from that table. The top ten hold about 7.4% of the sample, which has about 200,000 clones, over 70% seen once. Germline lookup yields CDR1 SGHRS and CDR2 YFSETQ. This CDR3 is built from 15 residues. With 4 bases removed from V and 4 bases from J, the gap between germline ends came to 15 bases. The sequence was collected from a woman of 80 years or more with acute or convalescent COVID-19. Sequencing input: peripheral blood. V and J are TRBV5-1 and TRBJ2-1; weak D call: TRBD2 (5 bases). The CDR3 here is CASSPDERTYNEQFF. In DNA form, the CDR3 reads TGCGCCAGCAGCCCCGACGAAAGGACTTACAATGAGCAGTTCTTC.